This is a list of T cell receptor beta chains from one sample in a study of blood T cells in healthy people across ages. In TCRdb, the 5' RACE reads were re-called with MiXCR into one record per CDR3 protein. The table shows about 1.4 million distinct CDR3 sequences, with 55% to 75% occurring only once. The sample was blood. The receptors shown here come from a man between 18 and 29 years old in good health. Each CDR3 is given with its conserved first and last residue.

TRBV5-1 | CASSLDPSGRETQYF
TRBV4-2 | CTSSQDTFDNEQYF
TRBV15 | CATSRVRGVSTQYF
TRBV4-2 | CASSPGLSPTDTQYF
TRBV2 | CASRAAGDYNEQFF
TRBV4-1 | CASSQGRENIQYF
TRBV20-1 | CSARDTRGLYNEQFF
TRBV2 | CASRTTGGETQYF
TRBV7-2 | CASSLRKGEGPYEQYF
TRBV20-1 | CSARTSGGRREFF
TRBV10-3 | CAISESRTSGDTYEQYF
TRBV3-1 | CASSPVSHEQYF
TRBV10-3 | CAISDPGQLNEKLFF
TRBV11-2 | CASSSPGVIDKNIQYF
TRBV5-1 | CASSSPGTRVIRNEQFF
TRBV29-1 | CSVEGQFYEQYF
TRBV10-1 | CASSGWRGPLDEQYF
TRBV15 | CATSGTSSGANVLTF
TRBV10-3 | CAIRANSSPGYEQYF
TRBV27 | CASSFTETGGNGYTF
TRBV6-6 | CASSYSARQETQYF
TRBV14 | CASSRGFKETQYF